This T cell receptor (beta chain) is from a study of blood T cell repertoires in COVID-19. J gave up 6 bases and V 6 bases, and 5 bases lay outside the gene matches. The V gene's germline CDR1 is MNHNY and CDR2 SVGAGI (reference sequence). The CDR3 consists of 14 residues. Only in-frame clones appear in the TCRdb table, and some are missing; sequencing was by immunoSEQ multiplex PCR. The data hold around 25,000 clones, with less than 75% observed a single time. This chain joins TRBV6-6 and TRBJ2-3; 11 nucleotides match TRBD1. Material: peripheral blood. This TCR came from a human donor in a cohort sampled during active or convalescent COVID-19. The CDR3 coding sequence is TGTGCCAGCAGCTCGGGACAGGGGGGGGATACGCAGTATTTT. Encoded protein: CASSSGQGGDTQYF.